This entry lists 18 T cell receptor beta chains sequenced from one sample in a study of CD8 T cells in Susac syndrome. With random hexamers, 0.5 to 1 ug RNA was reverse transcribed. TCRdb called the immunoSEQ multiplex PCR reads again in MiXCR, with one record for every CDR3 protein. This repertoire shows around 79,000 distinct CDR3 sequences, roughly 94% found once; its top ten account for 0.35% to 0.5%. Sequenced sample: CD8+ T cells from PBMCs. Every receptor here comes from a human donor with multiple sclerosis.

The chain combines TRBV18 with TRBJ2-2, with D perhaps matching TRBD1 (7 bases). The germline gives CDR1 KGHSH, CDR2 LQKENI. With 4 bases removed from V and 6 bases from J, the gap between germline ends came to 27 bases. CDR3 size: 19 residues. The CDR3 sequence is CASSRRDWSGTEVPGELFF. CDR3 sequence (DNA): TGTGCCAGCTCACGGAGGGATTGGTCCGGGACAGAAGTACCCGGGGAGCTGTTTTTT.

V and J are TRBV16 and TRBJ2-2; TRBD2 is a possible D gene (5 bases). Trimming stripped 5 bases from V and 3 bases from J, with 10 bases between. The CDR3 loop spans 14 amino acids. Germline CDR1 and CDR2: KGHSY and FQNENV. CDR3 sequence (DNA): TGTGCCAGCAGCTCTAGCCTGCACACCGGGGAGCTGTTTTTT. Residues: CASSSSLHTGELFF.

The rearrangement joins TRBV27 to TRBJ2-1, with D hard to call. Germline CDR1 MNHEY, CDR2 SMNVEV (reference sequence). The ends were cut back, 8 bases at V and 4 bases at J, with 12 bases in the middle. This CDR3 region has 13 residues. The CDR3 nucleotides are TGTGCCAGCTCAACCGGACGGTACAATGAGCAGTTCTTC. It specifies CASSTGRYNEQFF.

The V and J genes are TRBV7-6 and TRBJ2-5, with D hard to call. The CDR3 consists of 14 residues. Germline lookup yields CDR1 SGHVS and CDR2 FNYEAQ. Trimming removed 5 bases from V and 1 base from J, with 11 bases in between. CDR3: CASSPGRTQETQYF. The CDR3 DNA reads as TGTGCCAGCAGCCCTGGACGGACCCAAGAGACCCAGTACTTC.

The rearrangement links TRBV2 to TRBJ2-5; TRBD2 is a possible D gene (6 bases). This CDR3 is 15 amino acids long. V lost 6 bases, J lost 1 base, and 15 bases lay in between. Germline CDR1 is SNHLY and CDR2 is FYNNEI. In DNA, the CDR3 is TGTGCCAGCAGAGCCCGGGACTGGGGCCAAGAGACCCAGTACTTC. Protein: CASRARDWGQETQYF. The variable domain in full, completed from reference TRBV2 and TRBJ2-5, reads EPEVTQTPSHQVTQMGQEVILRCVPISNHLYFYWYRQILGQKVEFLVSFYNNEISEKSEIFDDQFSVERPDGSNFTLKIRSTKLEDSAMYFCASRARDWGQETQYFGPGTRLLVL.

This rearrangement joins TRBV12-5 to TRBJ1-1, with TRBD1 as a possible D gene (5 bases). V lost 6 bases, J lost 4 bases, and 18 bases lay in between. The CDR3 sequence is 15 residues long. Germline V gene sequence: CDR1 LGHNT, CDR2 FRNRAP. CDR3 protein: CASGPSQGISTEAFF. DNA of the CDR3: TGTGCTAGTGGCCCATCGCAGGGAATTAGCACTGAAGCTTTCTTT.

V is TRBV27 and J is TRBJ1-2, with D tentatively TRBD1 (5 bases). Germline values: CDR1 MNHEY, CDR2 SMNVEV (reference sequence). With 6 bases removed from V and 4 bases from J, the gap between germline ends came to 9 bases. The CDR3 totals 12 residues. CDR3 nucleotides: TGTGCCAGCAGGGGTGACAGCTATGGCTACACCTTC. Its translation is CASRGDSYGYTF.

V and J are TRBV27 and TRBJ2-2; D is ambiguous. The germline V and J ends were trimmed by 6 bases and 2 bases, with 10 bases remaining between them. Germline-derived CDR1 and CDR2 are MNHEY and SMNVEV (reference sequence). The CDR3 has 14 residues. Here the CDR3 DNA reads TGTGCCAGCAGCCTCCTGAACAACACCGGGGAGCTGTTTTTT. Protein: CASSLLNNTGELFF.

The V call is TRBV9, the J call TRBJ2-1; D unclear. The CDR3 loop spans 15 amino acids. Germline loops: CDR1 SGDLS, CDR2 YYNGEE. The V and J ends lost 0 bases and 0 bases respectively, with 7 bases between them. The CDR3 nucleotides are TGTGCCAGCAGCGTAGCTGCGACCTCCTACAATGAGCAGTTCTTC. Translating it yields CASSVAATSYNEQFF. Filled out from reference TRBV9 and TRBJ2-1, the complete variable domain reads DSGVTQTPKHLITATGQRVTLRCSPRSGDLSVYWYQQSLDQGLQFLIQYYNGEERAKGNILERFSAQQFPDLHSELNLSSLELGDSALYFCASSVAATSYNEQFFGPGTRLTVL.

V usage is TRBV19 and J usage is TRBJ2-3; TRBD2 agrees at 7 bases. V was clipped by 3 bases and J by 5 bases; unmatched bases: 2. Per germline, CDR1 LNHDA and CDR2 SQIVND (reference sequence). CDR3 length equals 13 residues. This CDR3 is CASSMGGGDTQYF. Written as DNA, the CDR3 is TGTGCCAGTAGTATGGGCGGGGGAGATACGCAGTATTTT.

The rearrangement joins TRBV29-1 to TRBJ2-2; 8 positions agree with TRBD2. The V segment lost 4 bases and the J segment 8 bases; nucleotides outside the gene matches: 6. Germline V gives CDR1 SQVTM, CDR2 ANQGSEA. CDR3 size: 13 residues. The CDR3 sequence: CSVAGRASGELFF. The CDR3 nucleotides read TGCAGCGTTGCCGGGAGGGCCAGTGGGGAGCTGTTTTTT.

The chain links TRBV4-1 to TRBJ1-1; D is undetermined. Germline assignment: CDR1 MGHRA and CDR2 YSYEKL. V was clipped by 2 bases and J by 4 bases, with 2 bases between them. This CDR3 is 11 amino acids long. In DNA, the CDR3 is TGCGCCAGCAGCCAAACCACTGAAGCTTTCTTT. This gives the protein CASSQTTEAFF.

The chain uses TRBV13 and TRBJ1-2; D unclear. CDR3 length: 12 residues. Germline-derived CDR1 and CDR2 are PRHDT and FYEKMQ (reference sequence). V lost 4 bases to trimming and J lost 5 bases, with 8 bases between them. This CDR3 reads CASSSSTYGYTF. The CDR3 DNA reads TGTGCCAGCAGCTCTTCCACATATGGCTACACCTTC.

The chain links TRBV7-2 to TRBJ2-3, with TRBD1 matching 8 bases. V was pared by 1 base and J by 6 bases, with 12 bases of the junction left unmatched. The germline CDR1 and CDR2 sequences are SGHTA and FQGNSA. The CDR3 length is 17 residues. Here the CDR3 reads CASSLVNRDRFLDTQYF. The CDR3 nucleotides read TGTGCCAGCAGCTTAGTAAACCGGGACAGGTTTCTTGATACGCAGTATTTT.

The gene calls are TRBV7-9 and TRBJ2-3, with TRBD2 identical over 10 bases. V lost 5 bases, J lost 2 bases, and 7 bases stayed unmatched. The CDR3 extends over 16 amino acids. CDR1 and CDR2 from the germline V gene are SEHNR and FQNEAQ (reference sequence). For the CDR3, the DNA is TGTGCCAGCAGCCCATGGACTAGCGGCATCACAGATACGCAGTATTTT. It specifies CASSPWTSGITDTQYF.

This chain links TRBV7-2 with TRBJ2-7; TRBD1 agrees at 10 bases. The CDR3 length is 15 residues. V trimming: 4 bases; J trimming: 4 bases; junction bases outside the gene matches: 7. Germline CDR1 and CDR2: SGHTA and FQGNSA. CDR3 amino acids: CASSYSRDRGYEQYF. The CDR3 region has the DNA TGTGCCAGCAGCTATAGCCGGGACAGGGGTTACGAGCAGTACTTC.

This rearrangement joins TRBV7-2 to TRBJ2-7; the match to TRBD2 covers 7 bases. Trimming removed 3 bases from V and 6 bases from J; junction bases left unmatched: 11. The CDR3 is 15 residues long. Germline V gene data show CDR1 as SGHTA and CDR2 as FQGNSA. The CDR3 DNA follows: TGTGCCAGCAGCTTGGATCTAGCGGCCGGGGGCGAGCAGTACTTC. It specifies CASSLDLAAGGEQYF. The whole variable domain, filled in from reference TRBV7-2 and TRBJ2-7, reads GAGVSQSPSNKVTEKGKDVELRCDPISGHTALYWYRQSLGQGLEFLIYFQGNSAPDKSGLPSDRFSAERTGGSVSTLTIQRTQQEDSAVYLCASSLDLAAGGEQYFGPGTRLTVT.

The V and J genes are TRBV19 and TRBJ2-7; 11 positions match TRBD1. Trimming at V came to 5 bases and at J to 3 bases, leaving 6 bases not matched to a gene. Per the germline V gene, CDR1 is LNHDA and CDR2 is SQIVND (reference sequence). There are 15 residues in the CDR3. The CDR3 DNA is TGTGCCAGTAGTGTCGCCGGGACAGGGGGCTACGAGCAGTACTTC. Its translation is CASSVAGTGGYEQYF.